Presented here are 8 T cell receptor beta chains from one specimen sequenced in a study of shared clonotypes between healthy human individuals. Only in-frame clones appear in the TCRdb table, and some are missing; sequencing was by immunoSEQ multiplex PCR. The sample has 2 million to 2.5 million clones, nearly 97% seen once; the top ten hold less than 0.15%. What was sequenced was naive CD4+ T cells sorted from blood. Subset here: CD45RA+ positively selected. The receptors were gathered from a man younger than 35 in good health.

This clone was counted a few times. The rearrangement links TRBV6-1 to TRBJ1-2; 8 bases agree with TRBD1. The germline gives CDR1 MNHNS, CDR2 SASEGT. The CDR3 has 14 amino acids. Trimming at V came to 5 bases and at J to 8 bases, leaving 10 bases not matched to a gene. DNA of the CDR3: TGTGCCAGCAGTCCCTCCGGACAGGGCGGAGGCTACACCTTC. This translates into CASSPSGQGGGYTF.

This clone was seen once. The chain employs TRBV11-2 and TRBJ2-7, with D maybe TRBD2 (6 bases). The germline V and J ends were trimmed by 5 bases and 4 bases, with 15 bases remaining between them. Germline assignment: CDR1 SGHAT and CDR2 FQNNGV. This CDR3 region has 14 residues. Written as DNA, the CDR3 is TGTGCCAGCAGCCTCGCAGGAGGGGAATACGAGCAGTACTTC. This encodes CASSLAGGEYEQYF.

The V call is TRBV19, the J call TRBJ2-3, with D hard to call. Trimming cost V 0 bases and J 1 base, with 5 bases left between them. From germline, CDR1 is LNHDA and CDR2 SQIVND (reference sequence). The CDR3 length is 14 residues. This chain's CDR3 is CASSIEACTDTQYF. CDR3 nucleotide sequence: TGTGCCAGTAGTATAGAGGCCTGCACAGATACGCAGTATTTT.

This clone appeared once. DNA for the CDR3: TGTGCCATCAGTGGGACACATAGCAAAGGGGGCAATCAGCCCCAGCATTTT. Its translation is CAISGTHSKGGNQPQHF. The rearrangement uses TRBV10-3 and TRBJ1-5, with TRBD1 as a possible D gene (5 bases). The CDR3 extends over 17 amino acids. The germline V gene encodes CDR1 ENHRY and CDR2 SYGVKD. V dropped 4 bases and J dropped 2 bases, with 18 bases sitting between them.

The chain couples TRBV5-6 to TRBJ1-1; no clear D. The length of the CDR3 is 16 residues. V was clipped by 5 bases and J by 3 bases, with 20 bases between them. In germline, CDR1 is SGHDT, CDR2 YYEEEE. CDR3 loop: CASRVWKAGSDTEAFF. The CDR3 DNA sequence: TGTGCCAGCAGGGTCTGGAAGGCAGGATCGGACACTGAAGCTTTCTTT.

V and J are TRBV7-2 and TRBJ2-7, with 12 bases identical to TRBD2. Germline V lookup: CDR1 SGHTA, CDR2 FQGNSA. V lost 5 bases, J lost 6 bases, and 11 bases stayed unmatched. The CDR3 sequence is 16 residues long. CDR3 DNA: TGTGCCAGCAGCACCCTAGCGGGAGGGCCTCCTGGCGAGCAGTACTTC. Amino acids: CASSTLAGGPPGEQYF.

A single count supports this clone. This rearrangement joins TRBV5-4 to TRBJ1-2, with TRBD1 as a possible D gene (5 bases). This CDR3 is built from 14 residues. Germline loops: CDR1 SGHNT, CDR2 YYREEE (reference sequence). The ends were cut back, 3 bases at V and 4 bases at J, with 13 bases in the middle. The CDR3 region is CASSSYSGGYGYTF. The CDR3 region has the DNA TGTGCCAGCAGCTCATACTCCGGGGGCTATGGCTACACCTTC.

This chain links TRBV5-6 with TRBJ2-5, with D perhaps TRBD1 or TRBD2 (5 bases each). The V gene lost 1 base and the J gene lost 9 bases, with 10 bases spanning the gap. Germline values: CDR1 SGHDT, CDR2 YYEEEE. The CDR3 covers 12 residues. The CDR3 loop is CASSLTPGPQYF. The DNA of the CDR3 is TGTGCCAGCAGCTTGACTCCGGGGCCCCAGTACTTC. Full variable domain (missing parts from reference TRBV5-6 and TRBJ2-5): DAGVTQSPTHLIKTRGQQVTLRCSPKSGHDTVSWYQQALGQGPQFIFQYYEEEERQRGNFPDRFSGHQFPNYSSELNVNALLLGDSALYLCASSLTPGPQYFGPGTRLLVL.